A single sample is the source of the 32 T cell receptor beta chains below, sequenced in a study of CD8 T cells in Susac syndrome. Random hexamers primed reverse transcription of about 0.5 to 1 ug RNA. TCRdb fed the immunoSEQ multiplex PCR reads into MiXCR, producing one record per CDR3 protein. Of approximately 200,000 distinct CDR3 sequences in the sample, 95% were seen once. Sequenced: CD4+ T cells from PBMCs. The receptor source for this set is a human donor with multiple sclerosis.

This clonotype was observed a single time. The chain's CDR3 is CASSRLAGRTTDTQYF. The CDR3 DNA reads as TGTGCCAGCAGTAGACTAGCGGGAAGAACCACAGATACGCAGTATTTT. The rearrangement links TRBV2 to TRBJ2-3; TRBD2 aligns across 11 bases. V was clipped by 5 bases and J by 2 bases; unmatched bases: 6. Germline V gives CDR1 SNHLY, CDR2 FYNNEI. The CDR3 runs 16 residues.

The chain has TRBV20-1 and TRBJ1-5; D is undetermined. Germline-derived CDR1 and CDR2 are DFQATT and SNEGSKA (reference sequence). The CDR3 has 12 amino acids. V dropped 6 bases and J dropped 4 bases, with 10 bases sitting between them. The CDR3 nucleotides are TGCAGTGCCGGACCTCCGAATCAGCCCCAGCATTTT. Translated, it gives CSAGPPNQPQHF.

The gene calls are TRBV24-1 and TRBJ1-2; D is ambiguous. Trimming removed 0 bases at V and 6 bases at J, with 1 base between. Germline-derived CDR1 and CDR2 are KGHDR and SFDVKD. The CDR3 is made up of 11 amino acids. CDR3 sequence: CATSDLHGYTF. The CDR3 nucleotides read TGTGCCACCAGTGATTTGCATGGCTACACCTTC.

The chain employs TRBV29-1 and TRBJ2-3; D ambiguous. Trimming shortened V by 4 bases and J by 0 bases, and 11 bases separated the two germline ends. The length of the CDR3 is 14 residues. Germline V CDR1 and CDR2: SQVTM, ANQGSEA. DNA of the CDR3: TGCAGCGTTGCTGCGGTAACTAGCACAGATACGCAGTATTTT. It yields the protein CSVAAVTSTDTQYF.

V and J are TRBV2 and TRBJ2-2; possibly TRBD1 for D (5 bases). With 4 bases removed from V and 4 bases from J, the gap between germline ends came to 10 bases. CDR3 length equals 14 residues. Germline lookup yields CDR1 SNHLY and CDR2 FYNNEI. Written as DNA, the CDR3 is TGTGCCAGCAGTGTTGAAGGGGTCACCGGGGAGCTGTTTTTT. Translated: CASSVEGVTGELFF.

The chain joins TRBV5-1 to TRBJ2-3; D may be TRBD1 (5 bases). The CDR3 is made up of 13 amino acids. V lost 0 bases to trimming and J lost 4 bases, with 6 bases between them. The germline CDR1 and CDR2 sequences are SGHRS and YFSETQ. The CDR3 is CASSLGGPDTQYF. For the CDR3, the DNA is TGCGCCAGCAGCTTGGGGGGCCCAGATACGCAGTATTTT.

This clonotype occurred once. The chain is built from TRBV20-1 and TRBJ1-1, with D perhaps matching TRBD1 (5 bases). Germline assignment: CDR1 DFQATT and CDR2 SNEGSKA (reference sequence). V lost 3 bases, J lost 8 bases, and 10 bases lay in between. There are 11 residues in the CDR3. The CDR3, as DNA: TGCAGTGCTAGGGGGGTTAGAGAAGCTTTCTTT. Amino acids: CSARGVREAFF.

The chain links TRBV6-5 to TRBJ1-2; TRBD1 is a possible D gene (6 bases). The CDR3 length is 15 residues. Trimming took 2 bases from V and 8 from J, leaving 18 bases between them. Germline CDR1 is MNHEY and CDR2 is SVGAGI. CDR3 amino acids: CASSYLGGSVWGYTF. The CDR3 DNA reads as TGTGCCAGCAGTTACCTAGGGGGGAGCGTTTGGGGCTACACCTTC.

This sequence joins TRBV6-5 and TRBJ2-7; D is unclear. CDR3 size: 16 residues. V lost 0 bases to trimming and J lost 3 bases, with 15 bases between them. The germline gives CDR1 MNHEY, CDR2 SVGAGI. The CDR3 DNA is TGTGCCAGCAGTTACTCGATCCGCCGTCCGGACTACGAGCAGTACGTC. This gives the protein CASSYSIRRPDYEQYV.

This clonotype was detected once. The chain uses TRBV30 and TRBJ1-2; TRBD1 aligns across 7 bases. This CDR3 comprises 13 residues. Germline V CDR1 and CDR2: GTSNPN, SVGIG (reference sequence). J gave up 8 bases and V 0 bases, and 6 bases lay outside the gene matches. The CDR3 DNA is TGTGCCTGGAGTGTACTGAGGGGGCAAGGCTACACCTTC. Encoded protein: CAWSVLRGQGYTF.

The V call is TRBV10-3, the J call TRBJ2-7; TRBD2 might be the D (5 bases). This CDR3 comprises 13 residues. CDR1 and CDR2 from the germline V gene are ENHRY and SYGVKD. The ends were cut back, 0 bases at V and 5 bases at J, with 8 bases in the middle. The CDR3 loop reads CAISESVGNEQYF. The CDR3 region has the DNA TGTGCCATCAGTGAGTCAGTCGGGAACGAGCAGTACTTC.

The V and J genes are TRBV29-1 and TRBJ2-3; D gene uncertain. V lost 7 bases and J 6 bases, leaving 29 bases between the germline ends. The germline gives CDR1 SQVTM, CDR2 ANQGSEA. This CDR3 comprises 17 residues. CDR3 in amino acids: CSAKKPRNDGRPDTQYF. As DNA, the CDR3 is TGCAGCGCCAAGAAGCCCCGTAACGACGGCCGGCCTGATACGCAGTATTTT.

The sample holds one count of this clonotype. The genes are TRBV30 and TRBJ1-1; D perhaps matches TRBD1 (6 bases). V was cut by 3 bases and J by 3 bases, with 11 bases left in between. Germline V CDR1 and CDR2: GTSNPN, SVGIG (reference sequence). The CDR3 spans 13 residues. The CDR3 loop reads CAWRLYRDTEAFF. The CDR3 coding sequence is TGTGCCTGGAGACTGTACAGGGACACTGAAGCTTTCTTT.

The V gene is TRBV30, the J gene TRBJ2-3; no reliable D call. Trimming stripped 0 bases from V and 2 bases from J, with 6 bases between. CDR3 length: 13 residues. The V gene's germline CDR1 is GTSNPN and CDR2 SVGIG (reference sequence). CDR3 DNA: TGTGCCTGGAGTGTACAGCTCACAGATACGCAGTATTTT. It translates to CAWSVQLTDTQYF.

This rearrangement joins TRBV25-1 to TRBJ2-5; no firm D call. Germline V gene data show CDR1 as MGHDK and CDR2 as SYGVNS. The CDR3 contains 15 residues. V lost 3 bases and J lost 3, with 14 bases in between. CDR3 in DNA: TGTGCCAGCAGTGACCCCGGACGACAAAAAGAGACCCAGTACTTC. It codes for CASSDPGRQKETQYF.

The chain carries TRBV2 and TRBJ2-5; 7 bases line up with TRBD1. The V gene's germline CDR1 is SNHLY and CDR2 FYNNEI. Losses at the gene ends were 6 bases for V and 3 bases for J; bases not matched to a gene: 10. The CDR3 spans 15 residues. The CDR3 region has the DNA TGTGCCAGCAGAGAAACCCCAGGGGGAAAAGAGACCCAGTACTTC. Amino acids: CASRETPGGKETQYF.

This chain connects TRBV30 to TRBJ2-3; TRBD2 matches at 8 bases. The CDR3 is 19 residues long. V shed 2 bases and J 0 bases; nucleotides not matched to a gene: 16. Germline loops: CDR1 GTSNPN, CDR2 SVGIG (reference sequence). The CDR3 reads CAWSRGRGGGSPSTDTQYF. In DNA form, the CDR3 reads TGTGCCTGGAGTAGAGGGAGGGGCGGGGGGTCCCCTAGCACAGATACGCAGTATTTT.

The chain has TRBV29-1 and TRBJ1-4; D call uncertain. The CDR3 extends over 13 amino acids. Germline-derived CDR1 and CDR2 are SQVTM and ANQGSEA. V lost 7 bases and J lost 0, with 9 bases in between. The CDR3 nucleotides read TGCAGCGCGTACCCTGCAACTAATGAAAAACTGTTTTTT. As protein: CSAYPATNEKLFF.

The rearrangement links TRBV20-1 to TRBJ1-2, with D perhaps matching TRBD1 (5 bases). Between the trimmed V and J ends, which lost 3 bases and 3 bases, there was a span of 14 bases. The CDR3 has 14 amino acids. Germline loops: CDR1 DFQATT, CDR2 SNEGSKA (reference sequence). Here the CDR3 DNA reads TGCAGTGCTAGCGTGGGGCAGGATTACTATGGCTACACCTTC. Translated: CSASVGQDYYGYTF.

The CDR3 bases are TGTGCCTGGAGTTCGGGGGGCCATCAGCCCCAGCATTTT. As protein: CAWSSGGHQPQHF. J is TRBJ1-5 and V is TRBV30; tentatively, D is TRBD1 (6 bases). The CDR3 totals 13 residues. Trimming removed 2 bases at V and 5 bases at J, with 10 bases between. The germline gives CDR1 GTSNPN, CDR2 SVGIG (reference sequence).

This clonotype was detected once. This chain uses TRBV20-1 with TRBJ2-2, with TRBD2 identical over 7 bases. CDR3 size: 14 residues. Germline V gene lookup returns CDR1 DFQATT and CDR2 SNEGSKA (reference sequence). V shed 2 bases and J 3 bases; nucleotides not matched to a gene: 3. CDR3 nucleotides: TGCAGTGCTAGAACCGGGGGGTACACCGGGGAGCTGTTTTTT. Translating it yields CSARTGGYTGELFF.

The CDR3 loop reads CAWDWTGGAFGTEAFF. CDR3 sequence (DNA): TGTGCCTGGGATTGGACAGGGGGCGCGTTTGGCACTGAAGCTTTCTTT. This chain connects TRBV30 to TRBJ1-1, with TRBD1 matching over 11 bases. V lost 5 bases, J lost 4 bases, and 12 bases stayed unmatched. The CDR3 totals 16 residues. Looked up from germline, CDR1 is GTSNPN and CDR2 is SVGIG (reference sequence).

This rearrangement joins TRBV30 to TRBJ1-1; D perhaps matches TRBD1 (5 bases). Trimming left V 0 bases short and J 4 bases short, with 12 bases between. This CDR3 spans 14 amino acids. From germline, CDR1 is GTSNPN and CDR2 SVGIG (reference sequence). CDR3 DNA sequence: TGTGCCTGGAGTGTACAGGCACCTCCCACTGAAGCTTTCTTT. It codes for CAWSVQAPPTEAFF.

The CDR3 is CSAPPGLLNYGYTF. CDR3 nucleotide sequence: TGCAGTGCACCTCCGGGACTGCTTAACTATGGCTACACCTTC. The V gene is TRBV20-1, the J gene TRBJ1-2; possibly TRBD1 for D (5 bases). This CDR3 region has 14 residues. Trimming pared 6 bases from V and 1 base from J, leaving 15 bases between. CDR1 is DFQATT, CDR2 SNEGSKA, per germline (reference sequence).

The V gene is TRBV30, the J gene TRBJ2-7, with D perhaps TRBD1 (6 bases). Per the germline V gene, CDR1 is GTSNPN and CDR2 is SVGIG (reference sequence). V gave up 5 bases and J gave up 0 bases, with 17 bases separating them. This CDR3 is 15 amino acids long. Written as DNA, the CDR3 is TGTGCCTGGGAGGGACACCGTGATCGCTCCTACGAGCAGTACTTC. Amino acid sequence: CAWEGHRDRSYEQYF.

This chain joins TRBV20-1 and TRBJ1-1, with D perhaps matching TRBD1 (5 bases). CDR3 size: 15 residues. Germline CDR1 and CDR2: DFQATT and SNEGSKA (reference sequence). Trimming pared 1 base from V and 3 bases from J, leaving 15 bases between. In nucleotides, the CDR3 is TGCAGTGCTAGAGGATCACAGGCGTGGGACACTGAAGCTTTCTTT. Translated: CSARGSQAWDTEAFF.

J is TRBJ2-1 and V is TRBV20-1, with a tentative D call TRBD1 (7 bases). Trimming removed 5 bases at V and 0 bases at J, with 17 bases between. The CDR3 loop spans 16 amino acids. Germline V CDR1 and CDR2: DFQATT, SNEGSKA (reference sequence). The CDR3 here is CSAFLAGGSSYNEQFF. CDR3 bases: TGCAGTGCTTTTCTCGCAGGGGGGAGCTCCTACAATGAGCAGTTCTTC.

The CDR3 coding sequence is TGCAGTGCGACCCCCGGGACGAATTCACCCCTCCACTTT. Residues: CSATPGTNSPLHF. The chain uses TRBV20-1 and TRBJ1-6, with TRBD1 as a possible D gene (5 bases). The CDR3 is made up of 13 amino acids. Germline CDR1 DFQATT, CDR2 SNEGSKA (reference sequence). V was cut by 6 bases and J by 7 bases, with 13 bases left in between.

This chain connects TRBV20-1 to TRBJ1-1; D gene ambiguous. Germline CDR1 reads DFQATT; CDR2 reads SNEGSKA (reference sequence). V lost 5 bases and J 8 bases, leaving 15 bases between the germline ends. The CDR3 covers 12 residues. CDR3 residues: CSAWRGWKEAFF. For the CDR3, the DNA is TGCAGTGCTTGGCGGGGATGGAAGGAAGCTTTCTTT.

This sequence joins TRBV11-1 and TRBJ2-7; TRBD1 agrees at 7 bases. This CDR3 is built from 13 residues. V lost 3 bases, J lost 4 bases, and 3 bases stayed unmatched. The germline CDR1 and CDR2 sequences are SGHAT and FQDESV (reference sequence). Here the CDR3 DNA reads TGTGCCAGCAGCTTTCCGACAGGGTACGAGCAGTACTTC. The encoded protein is CASSFPTGYEQYF.

J is TRBJ2-3 and V is TRBV9; D remains ambiguous. This CDR3 region has 15 residues. The V end was cut by 0 bases, the J end by 7 bases, with 15 bases between. Germline V gene data show CDR1 as SGDLS and CDR2 as YYNGEE. In nucleotides, the CDR3 is TGTGCCAGCAGCGTAGTCGGCACCCCCCCCAATACGCAGTATTTT. Residues: CASSVVGTPPNTQYF.

The chain uses TRBV9 and TRBJ2-1; 13 nucleotides agree with TRBD2. The V gene's germline CDR1 is SGDLS and CDR2 YYNGEE. The J segment lost 7 bases and the V segment lost 4 bases, leaving 8 bases of the junction unmatched. The CDR3 spans 16 residues. The CDR3 DNA is TGTGCCAGCAGCTCAAGACTAGCGGGGGGCGGGAATGAGCAGTTCTTC. It encodes CASSSRLAGGGNEQFF.